The rows below give T cell receptor beta chains drawn from one sample of a study of CD8 T cells in Susac syndrome. One entry per CDR3 protein, called by TCRdb with MiXCR from the immunoSEQ multiplex PCR reads. The repertoire holds about 150,000 distinct CDR3 sequences, with just under 97% as singletons. Sample: CD8+ T cells from PBMCs. The receptors originated from a human donor with multiple sclerosis. The CDR3 runs from the conserved cysteine through the conserved F or W. Fields, in order: V gene, D gene, clone size, J gene, CDR3 DNA, CDR3 protein. D genes are given only for firm matches. Clone sizes are given selectively: once, few, many, or a class where the clone is expanded.

V: TRBV20-1
D: NA
size: NA
J: TRBJ2-7
DNA: TGCAGCGTGGGTTCGGCCCCGGGGTACGAGCAGTACTTC
CDR3: CSVGSAPGYEQYF

V: TRBV9
D: NA
size: NA
J: TRBJ1-2
DNA: TGTGCCAGCAGCGTAGCGGAAGCTAACTATGGCTACACCTTC
CDR3: CASSVAEANYGYTF

V: TRBV20-1
D: TRBD1
size: NA
J: TRBJ1-1
DNA: TGCAGTGCCCTGGACAGGGTGAACACTGAAGCTTTCTTT
CDR3: CSALDRVNTEAFF

V: TRBV9
D: TRBD2
size: NA
J: TRBJ2-5
DNA: TGTGCCAGCAGCGCTACTAGCGGGGTAGAGACCCAGTACTTC
CDR3: CASSATSGVETQYF

V: TRBV20-1
D: NA
size: NA
J: TRBJ1-2
DNA: TGCAGTGCTGGTGTGGGAGGGAGCTATGGCTACACCTTC
CDR3: CSAGVGGSYGYTF

V: TRBV25-1
D: TRBD1
size: NA
J: TRBJ1-6
DNA: TGTGCCAGCAGTCGGGACAGCAATTCACCCCTCCACTTT
CDR3: CASSRDSNSPLHF

V: TRBV15
D: TRBD2
size: NA
J: TRBJ2-3
DNA: TGTGCCACCAGCAGAGGGACTAGCGGGGGGGCAGATACGCAGTATTTT
CDR3: CATSRGTSGGADTQYF

V: TRBV27
D: TRBD2
size: NA
J: TRBJ2-1
DNA: TGTGCCAGCAGTTTAGCTAGCGGTAGCTCCTACAATGAGCAGTTCTTC
CDR3: CASSLASGSSYNEQFF

V: TRBV3-1
D: NA
size: NA
J: TRBJ2-3
DNA: TGTGCCAGCAGCCAAGTTGAGGGCAGGGCCACGGATACGCAGTATTTT
CDR3: CASSQVEGRATDTQYF

V: TRBV5-6
D: NA
size: NA
J: TRBJ2-1
DNA: TGTGCCAGCAGCTTGGGGTACTTAGCCTACAATGAGCAGTTCTTC
CDR3: CASSLGYLAYNEQFF

V: TRBV6-4
D: TRBD2
size: NA
J: TRBJ2-1
DNA: TGTGCCAGCAGTGACTCAACTAGCGGTTACAATGAGCAGTTCTTC
CDR3: CASSDSTSGYNEQFF

V: TRBV9
D: NA
size: NA
J: TRBJ2-1
DNA: TGTGCCAGCAGCGCGAATACCAGGGACGATGAGCAGTTCTTC
CDR3: CASSANTRDDEQFF

V: TRBV9
D: TRBD2
size: NA
J: TRBJ2-3
DNA: TGTGCCAGCAGCGTAGGTAGCGGGGGGACAGATACGCAGTATTTT
CDR3: CASSVGSGGTDTQYF

V: TRBV5-1
D: NA
size: NA
J: TRBJ2-3
DNA: TGCGCCAGCAGCTTGAATAATCTAGCGAGGACAGATACGCAGTATTTT
CDR3: CASSLNNLARTDTQYF

V: TRBV29-1
D: TRBD2
size: NA
J: TRBJ2-1
DNA: TGCAGCGTTGCTACGGGGGGGCAGAATGAGCAGTTCTTC
CDR3: CSVATGGQNEQFF

V: TRBV12-3/TRBV12-4
D: NA
size: few
J: TRBJ2-7
DNA: TGTGCCAGCAGTCCAAGCTCCTACGAGCAGTACTTC
CDR3: CASSPSSYEQYF

V: TRBV5-6
D: TRBD1
size: NA
J: TRBJ2-7
DNA: TGTGCCAGCGGGACAGGGTCTTACGAGCAGTACTTC
CDR3: CASGTGSYEQYF

V: TRBV6-5
D: NA
size: NA
J: TRBJ2-5
DNA: TGTGCCAGCAGTTACTCCCCGGGACCGGGGGAGACCCAGTACTTC
CDR3: CASSYSPGPGETQYF